What follows is one T cell receptor beta chain and its context. What it recognizes is unknown. Repertoires were generated with immunoSEQ multiplex PCR, while TCRdb's copy carries only in-frame clones and drops some. Here the sample spans approximately 90,000 clones, about 74% being singletons. Roughly 2 micrograms of genomic DNA from cryopreserved PBMCs went into TCR beta libraries. These data come from a study of cytotoxic CD8 clonotypes in ibrutinib-treated CLL. For the study at large: The sample average was about 260,000 productive templates and tens of thousands of productive rearrangements.

The study's findings and limits: Clonality was elevated at ibrutinib response and had returned toward baseline at progression. Public clonotypes, an uncommon group, contracted or remained stable on treatment.

The clonotype originates from a human donor with chronic lymphocytic leukemia. Source: PBMCs, taken after 24 months of ibrutinib treatment.

For the CDR3, the DNA is TGTGCCAGCAGTAACTACGGCAATCAGCCCCAGCATTTT. Amino acid sequence: CASSNYGNQPQHF. The chain carries TRBV21-1 and TRBJ1-5. TRBV21-1 is flagged as a pseudogene. The CDR3 has 13 amino acids.